This TCR beta chain was sequenced for a study of blood T cell repertoires in COVID-19. Across the study: From T cells, B-cell-depleted T cells, or PBMCs came the material, which was cDNA or gDNA.

Per the study methods: Cell counts per sample came from amplifying reference gene primers. This table comes from immunoSEQ multiplex PCR, and its TCRdb copy is limited to in-frame clones, with some not included. For V, J and clone size, that table is used; D and trimming come from the DNA. The sample holds over 100,000 clones, over 70% seen once. The CDR3 runs 16 residues. CDR1 KGHDR and CDR2 SFDVKD come from the germline V gene. V gave up 0 bases and J gave up 1 base; unmatched junction bases: 4. The chain combines TRBV24-1 with TRBJ2-5; 7 nucleotides align to TRBD1. The receptor was derived from a man aged 50-60 years with acute or convalescent COVID-19. Sequenced material: peripheral blood. The CDR3 bases are TGTGCCACCAGTGATTTGACCCGGGACAGCCAAGAGACCCAGTACTTC. Its protein is CATSDLTRDSQETQYF.